The T cell receptor (beta chain) described here comes from a study of metastatic and nonmetastatic thyroid tumors. Patients were all untreated before their thyroid surgery. The CDR3 totals 13 residues. The germline CDR1 and CDR2 sequences are MNHNS and SASEGT. The trim removed 7 bases at V and 5 bases at J, leaving 3 bases unmatched. TCRdb called clones again from the PCR reads with MiXCR. The data show more than 10,000 clones, 10% to 15% seen once. This clone qualifies as medium-sized. This sequence joins TRBV6-1 and TRBJ1-5; 9 bases agree with TRBD1. This TCR derives from a female donor with papillary thyroid cancer or a benign thyroid nodule (not recorded which). Some clones in this sample may be carry-over from other donors' samples. The specimen was blood. CDR3 DNA: TGTGCCAGCACCCGACAGGGGGATCAGCCCCAGCATTTT. Protein sequence: CASTRQGDQPQHF.